This is a list of T cell receptor beta chains from one sample in a study of neoadjuvant nivolumab and ipilimumab in lung cancer. Measured with immunoSEQ multiplex PCR; TCRdb has only the in-frame clones, and not every one. The sample includes about 4,300 clones, about 77% seen only once; the top ten take 10% to 15%. This sample comprised adjacent normal lung tissue, obtained after neoadjuvant nivolumab, alone or with ipilimumab, at or shortly before surgery. These receptors were collected from an adult with non-small cell lung cancer. Each CDR3 is given with its conserved first and last residue. The order of the fields is J gene, D gene, V gene, clone size, CDR3 protein. The D gene is left open where the match is weak. Size values are once, few and many counts, or a class for expanded clones, and some rows have none.

>TRBJ1-1|NA|TRBV4-3|NA
CASSQARQMNTEAFF
>TRBJ2-1|NA|TRBV19|NA
CASSLGTYNEQFF
>TRBJ1-6|NA|TRBV5-1|NA
CASSLRSDSPLHF
>TRBJ2-7|NA|TRBV2|NA
CASSEATRGWGEQYF
>TRBJ2-1|TRBD2|TRBV5-4|NA
CASSLEASGLAGGQFF
>TRBJ1-6|NA|TRBV6-5|NA
CASTVLNSPLHF
>TRBJ2-3|NA|TRBV7-6|NA
CASSLSGNTDTQYF
>TRBJ1-2|NA|TRBV4-1|NA
CASSPRGQEYGYTF
>TRBJ1-1|TRBD1|TRBV6-6|NA
CASIPARDRVTEAFF
>TRBJ1-3|TRBD1|TRBV18|NA
CASSPQRLRDRHSGNTIYF
>TRBJ2-7|NA|TRBV5-6|once
CASSLATYEQYF
>TRBJ2-5|TRBD2|TRBV11-2|NA
CASSSTISGGALRETQYF
>TRBJ1-5|NA|TRBV28|NA
CASKGGGSQPQHF
>TRBJ1-1|NA|TRBV27|NA
CASSLSGTHSLTEAFF
>TRBJ2-1|TRBD1|TRBV4-1|NA
CASSTHTGGAGNYNEQFF
>TRBJ1-4|NA|TRBV2|NA
CASRERTSGEKLFF
>TRBJ2-4|TRBD1|TRBV5-1|NA
CASSLAGSDRGNIQYF
>TRBJ1-2|NA|TRBV11-2|NA
CASSLEPGYQYGYTF
>TRBJ1-5|NA|TRBV6-5|few
CASRRDMHQPQHF
>TRBJ1-5|TRBD1|TRBV19|few
CASSRGQGINQPQHF
>TRBJ2-2|TRBD1|TRBV15|NA
CATSTRGKGELFF
>TRBJ1-2|NA|TRBV7-9|NA
CASSFGGDGYTF
>TRBJ2-1|NA|TRBV6-5|NA
CAVMRTESSYNEQFF
>TRBJ2-1|TRBD2|TRBV7-2|NA
CASSLTSGHNEQFF
>TRBJ1-6|NA|TRBV6-5|NA
CASRPGRNNSPLHF
>TRBJ1-1|TRBD1|TRBV7-9|NA
CASSSADRALTEAFF
>TRBJ2-2|NA|TRBV7-2|NA
CASSFPHSGELFF
>TRBJ1-1|TRBD1|TRBV5-6|few
CASSSVKDRGRNTEAFF
>TRBJ2-3|NA|TRBV7-9|NA
CASSLPGGASTDTQYF
>TRBJ2-7|TRBD1|TRBV6-6|NA
CASRPGQRSSYEQYF
>TRBJ2-5|NA|TRBV5-8|NA
CASRFGTSAAQETQYF
>TRBJ2-5|TRBD2|TRBV4-3|NA
CASSQDGVAGGTETQYF
>TRBJ1-1|TRBD1|TRBV6-6|NA
CASSVQGGATEAFF
>TRBJ1-2|NA|TRBV4-3|NA
CASSQQNTGTGYGYTF
>TRBJ1-2|NA|TRBV25-1|NA
CASSDPTGKDYGYTF
>TRBJ1-4|NA|TRBV10-3|NA
CAIGNQGEKLFF
>TRBJ1-1|TRBD1|TRBV5-1|NA
CASSFGQGEAFF
>TRBJ2-2|TRBD2|TRBV10-3|once
CAIRDSGGPGELFF
>TRBJ1-5|TRBD1|TRBV7-2|once
CASSSQGADQPQHF
>TRBJ1-1|NA|TRBV10-3|once
CATREGGTEAFF
>TRBJ2-3|TRBD2|TRBV5-1|few
CATGGLAGANTDTQYF
>TRBJ2-2|NA|TRBV6-5|NA
CASSYSRDTGELFF
>TRBJ2-7|NA|TRBV11-2|NA
CASSYGPYEQYF
>TRBJ2-1|TRBD2|TRBV7-9|NA
CASMTSGRNEQFF
>TRBJ1-6|NA|TRBV5-1|once
CASSLDGRVNSPLHF
>TRBJ1-1|NA|TRBV27|medium-sized
CASSHGENTEAFF
>TRBJ1-1|NA|TRBV10-3|few
CAITEDGLNTEAFF
>TRBJ1-1|NA|TRBV7-9|once
CASSFSPGSEAFF
>TRBJ1-2|NA|TRBV5-5|NA
CASSLQDSRNGYTF
>TRBJ2-1|NA|TRBV11-2|NA
CASPNEQFF
>TRBJ1-1|NA|TRBV19|NA
CASSNRQFRMNTEAFF
>TRBJ1-2|NA|TRBV19|few
CATNRAGGGYTF
>TRBJ1-6|NA|TRBV28|medium-sized
CASSPQRGPLHF